These 4 T cell receptor beta chains were all obtained from the same sample, sequenced in a study of CD8 T cells in ankylosing spondylitis. One entry per CDR3 protein, called by TCRdb with MiXCR from the 5' RACE reads. The sample contains about 270,000 distinct CDR3 sequences, over 30% of which appear only once. The material sequenced was blood, either unsorted or a sorted T cell fraction (not recorded which). All receptors derive from a male donor with ankylosing spondylitis or in good health (not recorded which).

The chain is built from TRBV6-1 and TRBJ2-7; TRBD2 is a possible D gene (6 bases). V was cut by 5 bases and J by 2 bases, with 13 bases left in between. Germline V lookup: CDR1 MNHNS, CDR2 SASEGT. The CDR3 loop spans 14 amino acids. The CDR3 loop reads CASSQRAQPYEQYF. The CDR3, as DNA: TGTGCCAGCAGTCAGCGGGCCCAGCCCTACGAGCAGTACTTC.

V and J are TRBV28 and TRBJ2-3, with 9 bases that match TRBD2. The CDR3 is 16 residues long. V lost 5 bases, J lost 2 bases, and 8 bases stayed unmatched. Germline V gene sequence: CDR1 MDHEN, CDR2 SYDVKM. The CDR3 here is CASSRQRGVLTDTQYF. CDR3 in DNA: TGTGCCAGCAGTCGGCAGCGGGGGGTACTCACAGATACGCAGTATTTT.

V gene TRBV7-9 combines with J gene TRBJ2-7; the D is unclear. In germline, CDR1 is SEHNR, CDR2 FQNEAQ (reference sequence). The V end lost 5 bases, the J end lost 2 bases, and 10 bases lay between the germline ends. This CDR3 is 13 amino acids long. The CDR3 loop reads CASSPWIAYEQYF. The CDR3 coding sequence is TGTGCCAGCAGCCCCTGGATTGCCTACGAGCAGTACTTC.

This clonotype showed up just a few times. The genes are TRBV5-1 and TRBJ2-3, with 9 bases aligning to TRBD2. This CDR3 is 16 amino acids long. CDR1 and CDR2 (germline): SGHRS, YFSETQ. J gave up 2 bases and V 0 bases, and 4 bases lay outside the gene matches. The CDR3 is CASSLGAGGYTDTQYF. The CDR3 DNA sequence: TGCGCCAGCAGCTTGGGAGCGGGGGGATACACAGATACGCAGTATTTT.